This is a list of T cell receptor beta chains from one sample in a study of molecular identifiers for immune sequencing clone quantification. One entry per CDR3 protein, called by TCRdb with MiXCR from the PCR reads. There are under 600,000 distinct CDR3 sequences in the sample; about 25% occur only once, and approximately 0.76% lies in the top ten. The sequencing sample was made of naive CD8+ T cells from blood, with Jurkat cell RNA spiked in. The source is a human donor in good health. Some libraries in this study had Jurkat cell RNA spiked in. Each CDR3 is given with its conserved first and last residue.

j_call	v_call	cdr3_aa
TRBJ2-5	TRBV5-1	CASSLDRGRQETQYF
TRBJ2-2	TRBV7-2	CASGTSGIFTGELFF
TRBJ1-6	TRBV4-2	CASSQDVLGANSPLHF
TRBJ1-2	TRBV30	CAWSEGFGYTF
TRBJ2-7	TRBV7-2	CASSFPARQRMAQYF
TRBJ2-3	TRBV3-1	CASSQEGSQADTQYF
TRBJ2-5	TRBV12-3/TRBV12-4	CASSPSGGYQETQYF
TRBJ2-7	TRBV6-2/TRBV6-3	CASSYTARYEQYF
TRBJ2-7	TRBV6-5	CASSYGQGSSEQYF
TRBJ2-7	TRBV14	CASSPGNYYEQYF
TRBJ1-5	TRBV4-1	CAGSQARDQPQHF